The 16 T cell receptor beta chains in this list originate from one sample, sequenced in a study of T cell responses to AZD1222 COVID-19 vaccine. The repertoire was sequenced with immunoSEQ multiplex PCR; TCRdb's copy has only in-frame clones and lacks some. This sample has 100,000 to 120,000 clones; 81% occur once, and the top ten carry 4.6%. The specimen was peripheral blood, collected on day 0 of AZD1222 vaccination. These TCRs come from an adult in good health.

This chain links TRBV11-3 with TRBJ2-1, with D possibly matching TRBD2 (7 bases). This CDR3 is 15 amino acids long. Trimming shortened V by 5 bases and J by 4 bases, and 15 bases separated the two germline ends. In germline, CDR1 is SGHNT, CDR2 YENEEA. CDR3 loop: CASSPVGGRYNEQFF. The DNA of the CDR3 is TGTGCCAGCAGCCCGGTCGGGGGGCGGTACAATGAGCAGTTCTTC.

V is TRBV5-1 and J is TRBJ2-1, with TRBD2 matching 12 bases. The V and J ends lost 2 bases and 7 bases, in that order; junction bases with no gene match: 4. The CDR3 is 15 amino acids. Germline-derived CDR1 and CDR2 are SGHRS and YFSETQ. CDR3 DNA sequence: TGCGCCAGCAGCTTTCTAGCGGGGGGGAATAATGAGCAGTTCTTC. As protein: CASSFLAGGNNEQFF.

This chain joins TRBV5-5 and TRBJ2-2, with D perhaps TRBD2 (5 bases). The CDR3 has 14 residues. V dropped 4 bases and J dropped 1 base, with 8 bases sitting between them. CDR1 is SGHKS, CDR2 YYEKEE, per germline (reference sequence). The CDR3 is CASSTGRNTGELFF. In DNA, the CDR3 is TGTGCCAGCAGCACTGGGAGGAACACCGGGGAGCTGTTTTTT.

The J gene is TRBJ1-5, the V gene TRBV7-2, with 8 bases matching TRBD1. CDR1 and CDR2 from the germline V gene are SGHTA and FQGNSA. With V trimmed by 1 base and J by 7 bases, 3 bases remained unmatched. The CDR3 covers 14 residues. CDR3 region: CASSLGRGHQPQHF. Here the CDR3 DNA reads TGTGCCAGCAGCTTAGGCAGGGGGCACCAGCCCCAGCATTTT.

The rearrangement links TRBV4-1 to TRBJ2-1; 9 positions agree with TRBD1. CDR1 and CDR2 (germline): MGHRA, YSYEKL. The V segment lost 3 bases and the J segment 5 bases; nucleotides outside the gene matches: 11. This CDR3 is built from 17 residues. Here the CDR3 DNA reads TGCGCCAGCAGCCATCGACGGGACAGGGAAACCAACAATGAGCAGTTCTTC. Protein sequence: CASSHRRDRETNNEQFF.

The CDR3 nucleotides read TGCGCCAGCAGCTTGCTCTCTGACCAGGGCTATGGCTACACCTTC. Amino acid sequence: CASSLLSDQGYGYTF. V and J are TRBV5-1 and TRBJ1-2; tentatively, D is TRBD1 (5 bases). The CDR3 extends over 15 amino acids. V was pared by 1 base and J by 4 bases, with 14 bases between. Germline V CDR1 and CDR2: SGHRS, YFSETQ.

The CDR3 here is CATSAGGPEQYF. CDR3 DNA: TGTGCCACATCGGCGGGGGGCCCCGAGCAGTACTTC. The rearrangement joins TRBV15 to TRBJ2-7; 8 nucleotides line up with TRBD2. The CDR3 is 12 amino acids. The ends lost 9 bases at V and 6 bases at J; junction bases unmatched: 7. In germline, CDR1 is LNHNV, CDR2 YYDKDF (reference sequence).

This chain uses TRBV2 with TRBJ1-6, with 7 positions matching TRBD1. CDR3 length: 16 amino acids. From germline, CDR1 is SNHLY and CDR2 FYNNEI. V lost 9 bases, J lost 8 bases, and 16 bases stayed unmatched. CDR3 sequence (DNA): TGTGCCAGTATACTCTTGGGACAGCTTAAGGATTCACCCCTCCACTTT. The encoded protein is CASILLGQLKDSPLHF.

V and J are TRBV19 and TRBJ2-5; 7 bases map to TRBD1. The CDR3 length is 14 residues. After removal of 7 bases from V and 1 base from J, the junction contained 6 bases not matched to a gene. Germline CDR1 reads LNHDA; CDR2 reads SQIVND (reference sequence). Written as DNA, the CDR3 is TGTGCCAGTAAGAAGGGACAGAGCCAAGAGACCCAGTACTTC. Protein sequence: CASKKGQSQETQYF.

The chain joins TRBV6-5 to TRBJ2-7, with a weak D call TRBD2 (6 bases). The CDR3 contains 15 residues. V lost 10 bases and J 4 bases, leaving 23 bases between the germline ends. Germline-derived CDR1 and CDR2 are MNHEY and SVGAGI. CDR3 sequence reads: CATQSLAASNYEQYF. The CDR3 region has the DNA TGTGCCACACAATCCTTAGCGGCCTCTAATTACGAGCAGTACTTC.

Note on this clone: Other DNA sequences within the sample encode an identical CDR3. V usage is TRBV9 and J usage is TRBJ2-7; 8 bases agree with TRBD1. The germline V gene has CDR1 SGDLS and CDR2 YYNGEE. CDR3 length: 15 residues. V was pared by 0 bases and J by 2 bases, with 4 bases of the junction left unmatched. CDR3 bases: TGTGCCAGCAGCGTAGGCCAGGGGGCCCCCTACGAGCAGTACTTC. As protein: CASSVGQGAPYEQYF.

The chain uses TRBV5-1 and TRBJ2-1; 12 bases line up with TRBD2. V was clipped by 3 bases and J by 8 bases; unmatched bases: 18. This CDR3 region has 19 residues. Germline V CDR1 and CDR2: SGHRS, YFSETQ. This CDR3 reads CASSSAEGSSGRAFDEQFF. CDR3 DNA sequence: TGCGCCAGCAGCTCGGCCGAAGGGTCTAGCGGGAGGGCCTTCGATGAGCAGTTCTTC.

V gene TRBV6-1 combines with J gene TRBJ2-7; no definite D call. The V end lost 0 bases, the J end lost 0 bases, and 6 bases lay between the germline ends. Germline-derived CDR1 and CDR2 are MNHNS and SASEGT. CDR3 length: 14 amino acids. In nucleotides, the CDR3 is TGTGCCAGCAGTGAAGCGGAATCCTCCTACGAGCAGTACTTC. Encoded protein: CASSEAESSYEQYF.

The genes are TRBV4-3 and TRBJ2-7, with 7 nucleotides matching TRBD2. The V and J ends lost 2 bases and 7 bases, in that order; junction bases with no gene match: 11. Germline assignment: CDR1 LGHNA and CDR2 YSLEER. The CDR3 has 15 residues. This CDR3 is CASSQNLAQGGEQYF. CDR3 nucleotides: TGCGCCAGCAGCCAAAACTTGGCCCAGGGAGGGGAGCAGTACTTC.

DNA for the CDR3: TGTGCCAGCAGCCGCTTGGGAGGTGGGGTCAATGAGCAGTTCTTC. This codes for CASSRLGGGVNEQFF. The V gene is TRBV28, the J gene TRBJ2-1; tentatively, D is TRBD2 (6 bases). Trimming removed 6 bases from V and 6 bases from J, with 18 bases in between. This CDR3 contains 15 residues. The germline V gene has CDR1 MDHEN and CDR2 SYDVKM.

J is TRBJ2-7 and V is TRBV19; the match to TRBD1 covers 10 bases. Per germline, CDR1 LNHDA and CDR2 SQIVND (reference sequence). The V gene end was trimmed by 2 bases and the J gene end by 5 bases; junction bases not matched to a gene: 3. The CDR3 totals 14 residues. CDR3 DNA sequence: TGTGCCAGTAGTATACGAGGGACAGGGGACGAGCAGTACTTC. This sequence encodes CASSIRGTGDEQYF.